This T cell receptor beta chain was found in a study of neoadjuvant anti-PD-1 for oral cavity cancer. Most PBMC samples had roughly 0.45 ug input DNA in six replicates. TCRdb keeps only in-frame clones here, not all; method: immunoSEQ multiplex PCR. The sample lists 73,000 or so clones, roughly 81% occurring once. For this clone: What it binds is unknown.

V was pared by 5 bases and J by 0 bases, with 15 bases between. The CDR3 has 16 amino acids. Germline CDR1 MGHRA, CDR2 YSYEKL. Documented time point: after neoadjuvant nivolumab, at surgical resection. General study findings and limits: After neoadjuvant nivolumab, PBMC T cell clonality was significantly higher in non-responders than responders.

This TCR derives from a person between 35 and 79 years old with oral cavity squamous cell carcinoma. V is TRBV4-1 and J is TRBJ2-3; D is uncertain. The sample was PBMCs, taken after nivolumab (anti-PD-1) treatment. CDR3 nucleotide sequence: TGCGCCAGCAGCAGTGGCGTGGCATCTAGCACAGATACGCAGTATTTT. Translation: CASSSGVASSTDTQYF.